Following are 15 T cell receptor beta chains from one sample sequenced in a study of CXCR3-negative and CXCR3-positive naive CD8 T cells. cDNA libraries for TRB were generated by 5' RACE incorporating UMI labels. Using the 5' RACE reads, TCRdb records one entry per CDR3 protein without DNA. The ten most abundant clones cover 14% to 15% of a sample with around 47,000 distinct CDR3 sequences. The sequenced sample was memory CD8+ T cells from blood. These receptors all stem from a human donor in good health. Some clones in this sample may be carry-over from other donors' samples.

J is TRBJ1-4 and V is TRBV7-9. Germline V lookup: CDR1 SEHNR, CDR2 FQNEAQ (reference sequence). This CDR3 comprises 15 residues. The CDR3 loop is CASSLADDMNAGLFF.

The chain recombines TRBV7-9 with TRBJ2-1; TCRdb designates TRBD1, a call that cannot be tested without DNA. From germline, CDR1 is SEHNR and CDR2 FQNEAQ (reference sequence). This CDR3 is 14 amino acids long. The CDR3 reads CAGNMQGLNNELFF.

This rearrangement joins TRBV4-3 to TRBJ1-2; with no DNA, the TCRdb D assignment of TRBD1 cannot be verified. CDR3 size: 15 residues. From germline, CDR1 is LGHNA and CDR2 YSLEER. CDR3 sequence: CASSQEKTGRDGYTF.

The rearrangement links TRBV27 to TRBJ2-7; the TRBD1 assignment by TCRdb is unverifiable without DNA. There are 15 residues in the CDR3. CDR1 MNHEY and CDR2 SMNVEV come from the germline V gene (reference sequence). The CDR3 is CASRTPGQGFDEQYF.

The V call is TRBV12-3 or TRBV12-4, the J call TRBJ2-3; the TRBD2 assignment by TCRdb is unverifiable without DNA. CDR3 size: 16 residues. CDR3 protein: CASSPLATRTTDTQYF.

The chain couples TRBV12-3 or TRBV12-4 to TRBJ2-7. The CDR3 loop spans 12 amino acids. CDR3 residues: CASSLWADEQYF.

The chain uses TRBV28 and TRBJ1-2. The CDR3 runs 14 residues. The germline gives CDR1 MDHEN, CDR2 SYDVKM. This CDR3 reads CASSLTTISYGYTF.

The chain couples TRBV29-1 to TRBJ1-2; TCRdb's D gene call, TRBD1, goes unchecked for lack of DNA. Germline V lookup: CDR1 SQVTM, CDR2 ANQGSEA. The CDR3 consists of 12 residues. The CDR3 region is CSAPGPGPGYTF.

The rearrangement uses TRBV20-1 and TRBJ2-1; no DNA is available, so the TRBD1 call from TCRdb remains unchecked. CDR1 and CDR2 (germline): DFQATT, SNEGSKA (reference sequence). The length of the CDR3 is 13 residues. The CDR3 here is CSARTGENNEQFF.

The CDR3 is CASSSGLFNEQFF. The chain recombines TRBV7-2 with TRBJ2-1; TCRdb's D call, TRBD2, is unchecked because there is no DNA. Germline V gene sequence: CDR1 SGHTA, CDR2 FQGNSA. The CDR3 length is 13 residues.

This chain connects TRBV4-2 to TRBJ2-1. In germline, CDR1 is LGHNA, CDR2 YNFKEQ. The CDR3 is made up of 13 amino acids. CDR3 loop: CASSQPLADEQFF.

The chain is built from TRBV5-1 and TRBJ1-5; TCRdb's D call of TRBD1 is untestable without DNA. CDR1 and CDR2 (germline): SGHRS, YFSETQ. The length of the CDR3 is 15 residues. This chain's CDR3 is CASSLAGGSNQPQHF.

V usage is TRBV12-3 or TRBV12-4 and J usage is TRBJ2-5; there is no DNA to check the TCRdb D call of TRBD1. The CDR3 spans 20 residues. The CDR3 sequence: CASSFWTGGVGGQYQETQYF.

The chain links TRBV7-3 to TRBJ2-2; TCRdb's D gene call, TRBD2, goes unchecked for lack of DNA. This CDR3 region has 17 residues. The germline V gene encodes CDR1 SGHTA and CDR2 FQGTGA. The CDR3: CASSRLGREDLTGELFF.

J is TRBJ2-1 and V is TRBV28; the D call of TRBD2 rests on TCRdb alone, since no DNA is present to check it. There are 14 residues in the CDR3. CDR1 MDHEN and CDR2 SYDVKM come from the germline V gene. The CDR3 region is CASSQTSGGREQFF.